Below, 26 T cell receptor beta chains from the same sample are listed, as sequenced in a study of Ad26.COV2.S vaccination and SARS-CoV-2 variants. As for treatment: 19 received Ad26.COV2.S at low or high dose, single or two shots; 5 received placebo; per-sample allocation not given. Following the first vaccine or placebo injection, samples were taken on day 63. Profiling relied on immunoSEQ multiplex PCR, and the TCRdb table lists in-frame clones only, not all of them. The sample carries over 450,000 clones, 80% to 90% recorded once. The material was peripheral blood, obtained in a trial of Ad26.COV2.S vaccine versus placebo. The receptors were sampled from a person aged 18-60 years who received the Ad26.COV2.S COVID-19 vaccine or a placebo.

The J gene is TRBJ1-4, the V gene TRBV30; possible D gene TRBD1, 6 bases. Per the germline V gene, CDR1 is GTSNPN and CDR2 is SVGIG (reference sequence). With 3 bases removed from V and 3 bases from J, the gap between germline ends came to 14 bases. This CDR3 has 15 residues. CDR3: CAWSPPGGPNEKLFF. The CDR3, as DNA: TGTGCCTGGAGCCCCCCCGGGGGCCCTAATGAAAAACTGTTTTTT.

This clone has a handful of counts. The rearrangement joins TRBV6-2 or TRBV6-3 to TRBJ1-1; 7 nucleotides agree with TRBD1. The CDR3 is 13 amino acids. Germline CDR1 is MNHEY and CDR2 is SVGEGT. After removal of 5 bases from V and 2 bases from J, the junction contained 2 bases not matched to a gene. The CDR3 loop is CASSDRVNTEAFF. The CDR3 region has the DNA TGTGCCAGCAGTGACAGGGTTAACACTGAAGCTTTCTTT.

The CDR3 sequence: CASSPATNYGYTF. CDR3 nucleotides: TGCGCCAGCAGCCCAGCTACTAACTATGGCTACACCTTC. The chain is built from TRBV5-1 and TRBJ1-2; no definite D call. Germline V CDR1 and CDR2: SGHRS, YFSETQ. Trimming took off 4 bases at V and 0 bases at J, with 7 bases between the two ends. CDR3 length equals 13 residues.

V usage is TRBV4-2 and J usage is TRBJ2-1, with TRBD2 matching 9 bases. The CDR3 is made up of 15 amino acids. Trimming took 4 bases from V and 2 from J; bases not matched to a gene: 3. The germline CDR1 and CDR2 sequences are LGHNA and YNFKEQ. This CDR3 is CASSRLAETYNEQFF. CDR3 DNA: TGTGCCAGCAGCCGACTAGCGGAGACCTACAATGAGCAGTTCTTC.

J is TRBJ2-3 and V is TRBV28, with 7 bases lining up with TRBD1. The CDR3 runs to 19 residues. The germline CDR1 and CDR2 sequences are MDHEN and SYDVKM. V lost 3 bases to trimming and J lost 1 base; unmatched junction nucleotides: 16. The CDR3 protein is CASSFRGRGKLGGTDTQYF. CDR3 DNA: TGTGCCAGCAGTTTCCGGGGCAGGGGGAAGCTAGGGGGCACAGATACGCAGTATTTT.

The chain carries TRBV7-9 and TRBJ2-2; 9 bases agree with TRBD1. Trimming at V came to 5 bases and at J to 5 bases, leaving 12 bases not matched to a gene. The CDR3 loop spans 17 amino acids. The germline V gene encodes CDR1 SEHNR and CDR2 FQNEAQ (reference sequence). The CDR3 loop is CASSLYRGTGSTGELFF. For the CDR3, the DNA is TGTGCCAGCAGCCTTTACCGCGGGACAGGGTCAACCGGGGAGCTGTTTTTT.

This sequence joins TRBV3-1 (or the pseudogene TRBV3-2) and TRBJ2-7; D could derive from TRBD1 or TRBD2 (5 bases each). Trimming took off 2 bases at V and 3 bases at J, with 17 bases between the two ends. Germline CDR1 LGHDT, CDR2 YNNKEL (reference sequence). This CDR3 comprises 16 residues. CDR3 sequence reads: CASSQTGTAINYEQYF. CDR3 DNA sequence: TGTGCCAGCAGCCAAACCGGGACCGCAATCAACTACGAGCAGTACTTC.

The rearrangement joins TRBV5-5 to TRBJ1-5; tentatively, D is TRBD1 (6 bases). The V end was cut by 2 bases, the J end by 2 bases, with 17 bases between. Germline V lookup: CDR1 SGHKS, CDR2 YYEKEE (reference sequence). The CDR3 length is 17 residues. CDR3 sequence (DNA): TGTGCCAGCAGCTTTAATGGGGGGGCCGGTGGCAATCAGCCCCAGCATTTT. Translating gives CASSFNGGAGGNQPQHF.

V and J are TRBV28 and TRBJ2-5; 8 nucleotides align to TRBD1. V trimming: 5 bases; J trimming: 5 bases; junction bases outside the gene matches: 7. Germline CDR1 MDHEN, CDR2 SYDVKM. This CDR3 region has 14 residues. The CDR3 nucleotides are TGTGCCAGCAGTCCATGGACAGGGTACGAGACCCAGTACTTC. This codes for CASSPWTGYETQYF.

This sequence joins TRBV11-2 and TRBJ2-1; the D gene is possibly TRBD2 (6 bases). V was pared by 5 bases and J by 5 bases, with 13 bases between. The germline V gene has CDR1 SGHAT and CDR2 FQNNGV. This CDR3 has 14 residues. The CDR3 spells CASSKAGQHNEQFF. CDR3 coding DNA: TGTGCCAGCAGCAAAGCGGGCCAGCACAATGAGCAGTTCTTC.

The rearrangement uses TRBV7-2 and TRBJ2-7, with D maybe TRBD2 (7 bases). This CDR3 contains 16 residues. The V gene's germline CDR1 is SGHTA and CDR2 FQGNSA. Trimming left V 4 bases short and J 3 bases short, with 19 bases between. In nucleotides, the CDR3 is TGTGCCAGCAGCTCCGCACGAGGGGGAGGGTACTACGAGCAGTACTTC. Amino acids: CASSSARGGGYYEQYF.

The chain carries TRBV4-2 and TRBJ2-1; no firm D call. This CDR3 region has 16 residues. CDR1 is LGHNA, CDR2 YNFKEQ, per germline. Between the trimmed V and J ends, which lost 0 bases and 7 bases, there was a span of 16 bases. The chain's CDR3 is CASSQEKGPRLNEQFF. The DNA of the CDR3 is TGTGCCAGCAGCCAAGAAAAGGGCCCACGATTGAATGAGCAGTTCTTC.

The genes are TRBV11-2 and TRBJ1-1; maybe TRBD1 (5 bases). The ends were cut back, 6 bases at V and 4 bases at J, with 12 bases in the middle. The CDR3 runs to 13 residues. Germline-derived CDR1 and CDR2 are SGHAT and FQNNGV. The CDR3 DNA is TGTGCCAGCAGACCTCGGGGCGGCACTGAAGCTTTCTTT. This codes for CASRPRGGTEAFF.

The gene calls are TRBV5-8 and TRBJ2-2; D is possibly TRBD2 (5 bases). V was cut by 1 base and J by 6 bases, with 13 bases left in between. Germline values: CDR1 SGHTS, CDR2 YDEGEE. The CDR3 totals 15 residues. This CDR3 is CASSLSASLAGELFF. DNA for the CDR3: TGTGCCAGCAGCTTGTCAGCTAGCTTGGCCGGGGAGCTGTTTTTT.

The chain uses TRBV2 and TRBJ1-6, with 8 bases identical to TRBD1. Germline trimming cut 6 bases from V and 4 bases from J; bases unmatched to any gene: 14. This CDR3 contains 18 residues. CDR1 and CDR2 from the germline V gene are SNHLY and FYNNEI. The CDR3 sequence: CASRKKPGGSGYNSPLHF. The DNA of the CDR3 is TGTGCCAGCAGAAAAAAACCAGGGGGCTCGGGTTATAATTCACCCCTCCACTTT.

The gene calls are TRBV6-5 and TRBJ1-1; no definite D call. V was clipped by 6 bases and J by 1 base, with 6 bases between them. CDR1 MNHEY and CDR2 SVGAGI come from the germline V gene. This CDR3 comprises 12 residues. This CDR3 is CASSRQNTEAFF. DNA for the CDR3: TGTGCCAGCAGCCGACAGAACACTGAAGCTTTCTTT.

The DNA of the CDR3 is TGTGCCAGCAGCTTAGACAGGACTAGCACAGATACGCAGTATTTT. Its protein is CASSLDRTSTDTQYF. The J gene is TRBJ2-3, the V gene TRBV11-2; D is perhaps TRBD2 (5 bases). Germline V gives CDR1 SGHAT, CDR2 FQNNGV. V was trimmed by 0 bases and J by 0 bases, leaving 7 bases between them. The CDR3 length is 15 residues.

The chain links TRBV18 to TRBJ2-3, with D unclear. The CDR3 length is 16 residues. Trimming shortened V by 6 bases and J by 1 base, and 17 bases separated the two germline ends. Germline assignment: CDR1 KGHSH and CDR2 LQKENI. CDR3 in amino acids: CASSLSPGEGTDTQYF. The CDR3 nucleotides read TGTGCCAGCTCCCTAAGCCCTGGAGAGGGCACAGATACGCAGTATTTT.

The gene calls are TRBV12-3 or TRBV12-4 and TRBJ2-3; unclear D gene. The CDR3 totals 13 residues. The V and J ends lost 6 bases and 5 bases respectively, with 12 bases between them. The CDR3 DNA reads TGTGCCAGCAGGTTTGGCGGCGGAGATACGCAGTATTTT. Protein: CASRFGGGDTQYF.

The V call is TRBV7-3, the J call TRBJ1-6; 8 bases line up with TRBD1. Unmatched junction bases numbered 8, after V lost 6 bases and J lost 10 bases. The CDR3 covers 14 residues. Germline-derived CDR1 and CDR2 are SGHTA and FQGTGA. The CDR3 DNA reads as TGTGCCAGCAGTCGGACAGGGTCGGGGTCACCCCTCCACTTT. Its translation is CASSRTGSGSPLHF.

The J gene is TRBJ1-1, the V gene TRBV5-1; D remains unclear. The CDR3 sequence is 14 residues long. Trimming removed 1 base at V and 1 base at J, with 8 bases between. The germline CDR1 and CDR2 sequences are SGHRS and YFSETQ. This chain's CDR3 is CASSLRSGNTEAFF. The CDR3 bases are TGCGCCAGCAGCTTGCGGTCTGGGAACACTGAAGCTTTCTTT.

This CDR3 is CASSQGLAGVSNEQFF. The CDR3, as DNA: TGTGCCAGCAGCCAAGGCCTAGCGGGAGTGTCCAATGAGCAGTTCTTC. The rearrangement uses TRBV4-2 and TRBJ2-1; 10 bases agree with TRBD2. Looked up from germline, CDR1 is LGHNA and CDR2 is YNFKEQ. The J segment lost 6 bases and the V segment lost 1 base, leaving 6 bases of the junction unmatched. The CDR3 consists of 16 residues.

The chain links TRBV3-1 (or the pseudogene TRBV3-2) to TRBJ2-1; D unclear. The CDR3 has 15 amino acids. Trimming took 7 bases from V and 8 from J, leaving 21 bases between them. Germline CDR1 LGHDT, CDR2 YNNKEL (reference sequence). CDR3 amino acids: CASKSAGRTADEQFF. For the CDR3, the DNA is TGTGCCAGCAAAAGCGCCGGCCGAACGGCGGATGAGCAGTTCTTC.

This CDR3 is CASNLGNNEQFF. CDR3 nucleotides: TGTGCCAGCAACCTGGGGAACAATGAGCAGTTCTTC. The J gene is TRBJ2-1, the V gene TRBV7-9; D remains unclear. V was clipped by 7 bases and J by 5 bases, with 9 bases between them. Germline V gene data show CDR1 as SEHNR and CDR2 as FQNEAQ (reference sequence). CDR3 length: 12 residues.

This clone was found a few times. V is TRBV6-4 and J is TRBJ2-2; 9 nucleotides agree with TRBD2. The CDR3 consists of 17 residues. Germline values: CDR1 MRHNA, CDR2 SNTAGT. V lost 4 bases, J lost 5 bases, and 11 bases stayed unmatched. CDR3 loop: CASSVSASGIETGELFF. In DNA form, the CDR3 reads TGTGCCAGCAGTGTTTCGGCTAGCGGGATCGAAACCGGGGAGCTGTTTTTT.

V usage is TRBV28 and J usage is TRBJ1-4; 9 bases map to TRBD1. The CDR3 covers 16 residues. J was trimmed by 5 bases and V by 5 bases; bases with no gene match: 9. From germline, CDR1 is MDHEN and CDR2 SYDVKM. The CDR3 nucleotides are TGTGCCAGCAGTCCTGGGGACAGGGTGGGAAATGAAAAACTGTTTTTT. Translation gives CASSPGDRVGNEKLFF. Full variable domain (outside the CDR3, taken from reference TRBV28 and TRBJ1-4): DVKVTQSSRYLVKRTGEKVFLECVQDMDHENMFWYRQDPGLGLRLIYFSYDVKMKEKGDIPEGYSVSREKKERFSLILESASTNQTSMYLCASSPGDRVGNEKLFFGSGTQLSVL.